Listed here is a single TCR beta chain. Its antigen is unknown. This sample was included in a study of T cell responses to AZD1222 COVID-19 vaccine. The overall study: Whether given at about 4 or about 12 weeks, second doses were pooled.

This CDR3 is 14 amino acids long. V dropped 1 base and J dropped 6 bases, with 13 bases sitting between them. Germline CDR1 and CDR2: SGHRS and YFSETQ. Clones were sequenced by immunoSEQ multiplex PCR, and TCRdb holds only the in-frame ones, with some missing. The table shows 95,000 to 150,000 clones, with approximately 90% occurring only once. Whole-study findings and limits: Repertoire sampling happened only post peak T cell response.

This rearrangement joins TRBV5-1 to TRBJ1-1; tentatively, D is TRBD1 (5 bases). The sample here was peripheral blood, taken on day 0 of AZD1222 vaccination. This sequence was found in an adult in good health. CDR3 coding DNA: TGCGCCAGCAGCTTGTGGGCAGGGAGTGCTGAAGCTTTCTTT. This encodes CASSLWAGSAEAFF.